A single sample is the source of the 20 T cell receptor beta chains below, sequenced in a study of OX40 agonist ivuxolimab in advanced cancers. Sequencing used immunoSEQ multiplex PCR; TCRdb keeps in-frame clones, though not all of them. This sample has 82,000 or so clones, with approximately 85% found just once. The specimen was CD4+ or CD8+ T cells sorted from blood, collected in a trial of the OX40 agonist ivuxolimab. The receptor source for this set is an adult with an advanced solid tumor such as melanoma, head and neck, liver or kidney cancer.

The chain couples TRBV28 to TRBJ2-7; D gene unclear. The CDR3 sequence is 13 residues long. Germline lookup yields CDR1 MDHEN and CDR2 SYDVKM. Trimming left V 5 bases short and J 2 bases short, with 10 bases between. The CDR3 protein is CASSNPSPYEQYF. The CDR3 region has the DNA TGTGCCAGCAGTAATCCGTCGCCCTACGAGCAGTACTTC. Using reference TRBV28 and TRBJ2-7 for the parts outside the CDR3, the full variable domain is DVKVTQSSRYLVKRTGEKVFLECVQDMDHENMFWYRQDPGLGLRLIYFSYDVKMKEKGDIPEGYSVSREKKERFSLILESASTNQTSMYLCASSNPSPYEQYFGPGTRLTVT.

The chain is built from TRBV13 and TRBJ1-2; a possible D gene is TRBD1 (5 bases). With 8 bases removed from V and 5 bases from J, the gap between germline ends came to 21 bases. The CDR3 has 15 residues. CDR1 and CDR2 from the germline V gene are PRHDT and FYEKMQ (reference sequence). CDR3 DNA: TGTGCCAGCGGAACCCGGGACCAAAGTCGGTATGGCTACACCTTC. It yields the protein CASGTRDQSRYGYTF.

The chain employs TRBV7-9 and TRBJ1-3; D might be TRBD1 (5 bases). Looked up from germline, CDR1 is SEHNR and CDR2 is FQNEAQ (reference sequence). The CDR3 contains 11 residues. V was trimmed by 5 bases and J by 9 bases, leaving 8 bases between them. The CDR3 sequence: CASSPDSTIYF. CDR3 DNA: TGTGCCAGCAGCCCCGACAGCACCATATATTTT.

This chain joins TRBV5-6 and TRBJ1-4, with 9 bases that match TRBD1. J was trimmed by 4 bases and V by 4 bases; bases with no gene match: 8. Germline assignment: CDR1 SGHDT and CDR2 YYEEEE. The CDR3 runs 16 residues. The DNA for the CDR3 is TGTGCCAGCAGCGCGGGGACAGGGCGCCTTAATGAAAAACTGTTTTTT. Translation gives CASSAGTGRLNEKLFF. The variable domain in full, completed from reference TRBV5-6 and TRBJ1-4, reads DAGVTQSPTHLIKTRGQQVTLRCSPKSGHDTVSWYQQALGQGPQFIFQYYEEEERQRGNFPDRFSGHQFPNYSSELNVNALLLGDSALYLCASSAGTGRLNEKLFFGSGTQLSVL.

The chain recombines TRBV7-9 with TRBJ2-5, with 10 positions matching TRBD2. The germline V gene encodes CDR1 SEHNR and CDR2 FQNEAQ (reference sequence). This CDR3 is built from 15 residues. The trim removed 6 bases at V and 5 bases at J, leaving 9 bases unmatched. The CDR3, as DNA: TGTGCCAGCAGATCCAGCGGGGGGGCCTTTGAGACCCAGTACTTC. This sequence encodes CASRSSGGAFETQYF.

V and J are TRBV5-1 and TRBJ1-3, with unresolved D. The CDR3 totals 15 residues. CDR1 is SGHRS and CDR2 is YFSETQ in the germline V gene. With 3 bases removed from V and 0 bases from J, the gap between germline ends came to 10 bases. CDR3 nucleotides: TGCGCCAGCAGCTCAACGACGGGCTCTGGAAACACCATATATTTT. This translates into CASSSTTGSGNTIYF.

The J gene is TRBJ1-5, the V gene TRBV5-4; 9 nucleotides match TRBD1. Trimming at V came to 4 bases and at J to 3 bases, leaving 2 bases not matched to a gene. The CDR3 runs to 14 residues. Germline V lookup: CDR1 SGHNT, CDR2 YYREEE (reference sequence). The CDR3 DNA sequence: TGTGCCAGCAGCAGACAGGGGGTCAATCAGCCCCAGCATTTT. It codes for CASSRQGVNQPQHF.

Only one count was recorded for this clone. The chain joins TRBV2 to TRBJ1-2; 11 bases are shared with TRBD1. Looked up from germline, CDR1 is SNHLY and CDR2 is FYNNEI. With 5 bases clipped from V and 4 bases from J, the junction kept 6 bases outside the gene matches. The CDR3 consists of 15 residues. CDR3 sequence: CASSPKGTGGYGYTF. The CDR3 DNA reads TGTGCCAGCAGTCCTAAGGGGACAGGGGGCTATGGCTACACCTTC.

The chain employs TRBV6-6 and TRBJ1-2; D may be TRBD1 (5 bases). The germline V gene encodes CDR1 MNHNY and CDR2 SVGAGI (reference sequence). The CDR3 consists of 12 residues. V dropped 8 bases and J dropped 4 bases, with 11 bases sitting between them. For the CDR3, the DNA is TGTGCCAGCCGACCAGGGCTCTATGGCTACACCTTC. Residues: CASRPGLYGYTF.

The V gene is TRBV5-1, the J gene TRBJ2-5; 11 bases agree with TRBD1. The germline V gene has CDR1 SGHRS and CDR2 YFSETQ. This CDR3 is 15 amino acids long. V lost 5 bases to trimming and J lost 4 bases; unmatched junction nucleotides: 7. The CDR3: CASRIGTGGTETQYF. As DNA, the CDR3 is TGCGCCAGCAGGATCGGGACAGGGGGAACAGAGACCCAGTACTTC.

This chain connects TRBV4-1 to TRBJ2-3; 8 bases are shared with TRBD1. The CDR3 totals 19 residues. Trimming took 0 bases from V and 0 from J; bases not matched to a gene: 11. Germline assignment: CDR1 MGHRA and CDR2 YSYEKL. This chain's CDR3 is CASSQDSRQGTPSTDTQYF. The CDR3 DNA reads TGCGCCAGCAGCCAAGACTCGAGACAGGGGACCCCTAGCACAGATACGCAGTATTTT.

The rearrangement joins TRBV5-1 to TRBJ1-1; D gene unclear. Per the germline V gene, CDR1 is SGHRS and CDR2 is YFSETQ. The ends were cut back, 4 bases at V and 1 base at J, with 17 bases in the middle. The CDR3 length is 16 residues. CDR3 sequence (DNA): TGCGCCAGCAGCCCCCTCAGGTTGGGCCAGAACACTGAAGCTTTCTTT. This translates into CASSPLRLGQNTEAFF. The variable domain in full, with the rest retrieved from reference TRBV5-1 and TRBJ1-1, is KAGVTQTPRYLIKTRGQQVTLSCSPISGHRSVSWYQQTPGQGLQFLFEYFSETQRNKGNFPGRFSGRQFSNSRSEMNVSTLELGDSALYLCASSPLRLGQNTEAFFGQGTRLTVV.

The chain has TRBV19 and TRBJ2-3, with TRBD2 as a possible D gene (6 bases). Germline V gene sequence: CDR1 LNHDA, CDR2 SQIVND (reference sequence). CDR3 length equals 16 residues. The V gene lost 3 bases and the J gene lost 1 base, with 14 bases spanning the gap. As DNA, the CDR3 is TGTGCCAGTAGTATGGGAGGAGGGCCGGGCACAGATACGCAGTATTTT. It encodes CASSMGGGPGTDTQYF.

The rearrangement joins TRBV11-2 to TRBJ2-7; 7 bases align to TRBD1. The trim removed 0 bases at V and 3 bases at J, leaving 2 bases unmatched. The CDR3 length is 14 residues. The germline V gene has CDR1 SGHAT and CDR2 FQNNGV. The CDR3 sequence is CASSLDRDSYEQYF. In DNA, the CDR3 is TGTGCCAGCAGCTTAGATAGGGACAGCTACGAGCAGTACTTC. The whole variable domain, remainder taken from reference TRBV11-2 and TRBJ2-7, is EAGVAQSPRYKIIEKRQSVAFWCNPISGHATLYWYQQILGQGPKLLIQFQNNGVVDDSQLPKDRFSAERLKGVDSTLKIQPAKLEDSAVYLCASSLDRDSYEQYFGPGTRLTVT.

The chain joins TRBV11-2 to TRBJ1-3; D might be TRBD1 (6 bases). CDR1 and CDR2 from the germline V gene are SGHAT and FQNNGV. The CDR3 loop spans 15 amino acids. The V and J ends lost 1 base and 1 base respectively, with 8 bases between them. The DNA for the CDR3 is TGTGCCAGCAGCTTAGGGGGGGCTTCTGGAAACACCATATATTTT. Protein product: CASSLGGASGNTIYF.

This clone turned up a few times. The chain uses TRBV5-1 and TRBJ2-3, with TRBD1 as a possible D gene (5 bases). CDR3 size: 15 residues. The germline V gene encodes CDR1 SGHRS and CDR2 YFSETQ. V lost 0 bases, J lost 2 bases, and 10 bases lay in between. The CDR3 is CASSLEGPATDTQYF. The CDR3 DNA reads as TGCGCCAGCAGCTTGGAGGGGCCCGCCACAGATACGCAGTATTTT.

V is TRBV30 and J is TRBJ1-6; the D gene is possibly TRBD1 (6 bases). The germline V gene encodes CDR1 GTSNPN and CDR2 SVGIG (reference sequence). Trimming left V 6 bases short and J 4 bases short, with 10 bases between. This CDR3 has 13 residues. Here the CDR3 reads CACRTDYNSPLHF. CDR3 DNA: TGTGCCTGCCGGACAGATTATAATTCACCCCTCCACTTT.

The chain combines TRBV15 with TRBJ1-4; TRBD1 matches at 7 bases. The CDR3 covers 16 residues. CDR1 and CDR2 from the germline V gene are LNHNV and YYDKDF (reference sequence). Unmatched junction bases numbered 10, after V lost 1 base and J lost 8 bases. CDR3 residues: CATSRARQGRGEKLFF. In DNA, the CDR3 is TGTGCCACCAGCAGAGCCCGACAGGGAAGGGGAGAAAAACTGTTTTTT.

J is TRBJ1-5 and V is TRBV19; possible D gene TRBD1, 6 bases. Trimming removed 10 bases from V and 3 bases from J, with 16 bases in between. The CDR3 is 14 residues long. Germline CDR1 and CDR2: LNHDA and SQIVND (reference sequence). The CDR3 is CATARGADNQPQHF. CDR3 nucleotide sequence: TGTGCCACCGCCCGGGGGGCAGACAATCAGCCCCAGCATTTT.

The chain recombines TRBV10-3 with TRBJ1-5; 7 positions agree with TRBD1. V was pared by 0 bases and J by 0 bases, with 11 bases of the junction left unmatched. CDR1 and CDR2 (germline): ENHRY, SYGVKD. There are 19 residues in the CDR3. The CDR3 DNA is TGTGCCATCAGTGAGTCGTTATCAGGGGGACTCTATAGCAATCAGCCCCAGCATTTT. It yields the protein CAISESLSGGLYSNQPQHF.